Described below is a single TCR beta chain sequence and its context. Its antigen is not yet known. Base qualities are not provided; no much larger clone lies one nucleotide away. The entry originates in a study of T cell repertoires and Cas9 in healthy adults (dated by TCRdb to 2017 to 2018). A note on the overall study: Within the CD4 and CD8 compartments, the researchers characterized SpCas9-reactive T cells in terms of multi-effector potency, cytotoxicity and lineage determination. The study looked at preexisting T cell immunity to the Streptococcus pyogenes Cas9 nuclease (SpCas9), which is used in CRISPR gene editing. Paper-wide results and their limitations: In vitro, SpCas9-reactive regulatory T cells were reported to reduce the proliferation and function of SpCas9-reactive effector T cells.

Libraries were constructed by the immunoSEQ multiplex PCR assay. TCRdb holds this immuneACCESS table with in-frame rearrangements only. Some clones are missing; in checked studies, unresolved V genes explain under half, and the rest has no known cause. The table for this sample lists approximately 23,000 clones; roughly nine tenths of them were counted only once. Less than 2% of the sample comes from the top ten. Healthy humans were used as donors in the study. This receptor was obtained from a human donor in good health. Input material: CD4+ effector T cells (CD127+, CD25-, CD137-, CD154-) from PBMCs; culture status not recorded.

The nucleotides are TGCGCCAGCAGCCTCAGGTGGGCTGGTGGCTACACCTTC. It codes for CASSLRWAGGYTF. The V and J genes are TRBV4-1 and TRBJ1-2, with the D segment identity uncertain. The trim is 4 bases for V and 7 bases for J, with a gap of 13 bases between the germline ends. The CDR3, cysteine through phenylalanine, is 13 amino acids long. The DNA shown is the 39-base CDR3, in frame from base 1. Per the germline V gene, MGHRA is the CDR1 and YSYEKL is the CDR2.